This T cell receptor (beta chain) was obtained from a study of blood T cell repertoires in COVID-19. For the study at large: COVID-19 samples, acute and convalescent, were from the United States, Italy and Spain. PBMCs, B-cell-depleted T cells, or T cells provided the cDNA or gDNA that made up the material.

CDR3 size: 12 residues. V lost 7 bases to trimming and J lost 5 bases, with 11 bases between them. Germline CDR1 reads SGHVS; CDR2 reads FQNEAQ. Study processing details: Amplification from reference gene primers served as the basis for estimated nucleated cell counts. The table came from immunoSEQ multiplex PCR; TCRdb's copy has only in-frame clones and leaves some out. Clone size and the V and J calls come from that table; the DNA yielded D and trimming. The sample comprises roughly 20,000 clones, more than 65% of which are singletons, and 45% to 70% rests with the top ten. The chain recombines TRBV7-8 with TRBJ1-1, with D tentatively TRBD1 (6 bases). The sequence was obtained from a man older than 75 with acute or convalescent COVID-19. Sequenced input: peripheral blood. Here the CDR3 reads CASKGRGTEAFF. The CDR3 DNA is TGTGCCAGCAAGGGGAGGGGGACTGAAGCTTTCTTT.